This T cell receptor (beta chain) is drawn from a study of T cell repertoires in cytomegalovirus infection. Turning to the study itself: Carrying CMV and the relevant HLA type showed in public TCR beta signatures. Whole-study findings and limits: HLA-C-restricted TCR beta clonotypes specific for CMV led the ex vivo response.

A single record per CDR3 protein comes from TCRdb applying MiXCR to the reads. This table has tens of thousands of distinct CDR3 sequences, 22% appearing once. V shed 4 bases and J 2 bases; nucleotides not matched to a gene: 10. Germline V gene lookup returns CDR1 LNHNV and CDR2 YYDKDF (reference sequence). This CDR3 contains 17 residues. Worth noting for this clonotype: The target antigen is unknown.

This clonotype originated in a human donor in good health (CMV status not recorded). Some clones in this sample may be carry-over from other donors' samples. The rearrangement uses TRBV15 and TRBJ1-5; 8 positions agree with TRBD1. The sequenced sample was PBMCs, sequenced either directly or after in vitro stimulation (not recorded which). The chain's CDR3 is CATSINQGARGNQPQHF. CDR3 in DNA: TGTGCCACCAGCATCAACCAGGGGGCGAGGGGCAATCAGCCCCAGCATTTT.